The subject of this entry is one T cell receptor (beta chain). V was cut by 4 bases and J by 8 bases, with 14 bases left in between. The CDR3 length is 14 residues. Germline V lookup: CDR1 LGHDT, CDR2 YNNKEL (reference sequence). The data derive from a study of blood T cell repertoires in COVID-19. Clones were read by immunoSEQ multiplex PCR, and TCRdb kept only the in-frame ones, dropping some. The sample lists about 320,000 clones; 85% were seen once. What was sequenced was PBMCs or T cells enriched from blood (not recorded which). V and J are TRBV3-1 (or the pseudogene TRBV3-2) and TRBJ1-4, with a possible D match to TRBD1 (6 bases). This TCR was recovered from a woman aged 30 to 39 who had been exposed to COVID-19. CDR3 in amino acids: CASSLGRGLEKLFF. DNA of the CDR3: TGTGCCAGCAGCCTAGGCAGGGGATTGGAAAAACTGTTTTTT.